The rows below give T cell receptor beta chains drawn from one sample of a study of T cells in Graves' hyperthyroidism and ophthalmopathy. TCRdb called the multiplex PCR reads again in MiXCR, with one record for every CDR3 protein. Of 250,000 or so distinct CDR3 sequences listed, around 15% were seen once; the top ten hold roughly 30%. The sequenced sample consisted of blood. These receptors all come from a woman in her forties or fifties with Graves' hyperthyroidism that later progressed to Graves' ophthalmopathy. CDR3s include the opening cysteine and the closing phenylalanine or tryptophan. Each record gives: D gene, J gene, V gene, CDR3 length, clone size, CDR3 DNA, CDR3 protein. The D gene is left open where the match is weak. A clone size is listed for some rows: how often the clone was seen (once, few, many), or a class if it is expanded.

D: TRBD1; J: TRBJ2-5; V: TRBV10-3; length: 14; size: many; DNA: TGTGCCATCAGCCACGGGACAGGGGAGGGGACCCAGTACTTC; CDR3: CAISHGTGEGTQYF
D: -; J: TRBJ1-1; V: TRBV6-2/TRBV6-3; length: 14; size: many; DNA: TGTGCCAGCAGTTACTTACCTCGGGGCCCTGAAGCTTTCTTT; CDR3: CASSYLPRGPEAFF
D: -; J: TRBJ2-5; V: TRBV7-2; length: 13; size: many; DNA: TGTGCCAGCAGCTTATGGGACCGGGAGACCCAGTACTTC; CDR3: CASSLWDRETQYF
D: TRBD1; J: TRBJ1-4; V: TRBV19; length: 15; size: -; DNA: TGTGCCGGGACGACGCCGGGACAGGGTAATGAAAAACTGTTTTTT; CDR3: CAGTTPGQGNEKLFF
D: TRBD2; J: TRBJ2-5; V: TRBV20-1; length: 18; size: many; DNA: TGCAGTGCTAGTTCGGGACTAGCGCGAGAGTACCCCCCTGAGACCCAGTACTTC; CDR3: CSASSGLAREYPPETQYF
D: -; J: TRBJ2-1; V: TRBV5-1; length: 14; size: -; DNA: TGCGCCAGCAGCTTTTATTTTTCTGCAGGGGAGCAGTTCTTC; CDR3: CASSFYFSAGEQFF
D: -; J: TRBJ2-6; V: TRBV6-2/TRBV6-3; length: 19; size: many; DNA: TGTGCCAGCAGTTACTCACACCGGGACTCATTCTCTGGGGCCAACGTCCTGACTTTC; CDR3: CASSYSHRDSFSGANVLTF
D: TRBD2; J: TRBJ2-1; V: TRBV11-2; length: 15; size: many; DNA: TGTGCCAGCAGCTTAGATGTCGGGAGGTCCAATGAGCAGTTCTTC; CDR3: CASSLDVGRSNEQFF
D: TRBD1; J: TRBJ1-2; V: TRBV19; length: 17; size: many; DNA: TGTGCCAGTAGCACGTCGAGGGACAGGGGCTTCTACTATGGCTACACCTTC; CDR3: CASSTSRDRGFYYGYTF
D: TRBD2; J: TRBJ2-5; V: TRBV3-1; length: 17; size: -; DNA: TGTGCCAGCAGCCAACCACGGGGACTAGCGGGATATGAGACCCAGTACTTC; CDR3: CASSQPRGLAGYETQYF
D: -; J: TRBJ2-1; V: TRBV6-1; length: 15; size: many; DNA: TGTGCCAGCAGCCCGCTGAGCTCAGGGTTGGGTGAGCAGTTCTTC; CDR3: CASSPLSSGLGEQFF
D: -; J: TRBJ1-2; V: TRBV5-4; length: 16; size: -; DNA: TGTGCCAGCAGCTTGGGGTCAAATCTTCCGGGACCGCCTTACACCTTC; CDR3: CASSLGSNLPGPPYTF
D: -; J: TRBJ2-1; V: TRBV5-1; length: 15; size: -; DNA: TGCGCCAGCAGCAAGGACTTGCTCAGCTACAATGAGCAGTTCTTC; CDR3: CASSKDLLSYNEQFF
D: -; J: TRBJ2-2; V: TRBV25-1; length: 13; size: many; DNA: TGTGCCAGCAGTGATTCCAACACCGGGGAGCTGTTTTTT; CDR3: CASSDSNTGELFF
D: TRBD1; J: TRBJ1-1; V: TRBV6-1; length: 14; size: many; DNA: TGTGCCAGCAGGCTCACAGGGGGCGTCGCTGAAGCTTTCTTT; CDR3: CASRLTGGVAEAFF
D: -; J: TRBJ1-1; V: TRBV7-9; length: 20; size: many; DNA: TGTGCCAGCAGCTCAAAAGGGAGGGGGTTCGAGCGGACCCTTAACACTGAAGCTTTCTTT; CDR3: CASSSKGRGFERTLNTEAFF
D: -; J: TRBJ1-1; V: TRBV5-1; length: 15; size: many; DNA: TGCGCCAGCAGCTTCGAAAGAGGGGCACGGCCCGAAGCTTTCTTT; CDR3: CASSFERGARPEAFF
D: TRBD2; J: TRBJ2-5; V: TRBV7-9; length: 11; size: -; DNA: TGTGCCAGCAGCTTGACTAGCGGCCAGTACTTC; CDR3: CASSLTSGQYF
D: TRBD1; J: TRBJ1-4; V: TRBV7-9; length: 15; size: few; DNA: TGTGCCAGCAGCCCGGGACAGGGCCTTAATGAAAAACTGTTTTTT; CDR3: CASSPGQGLNEKLFF
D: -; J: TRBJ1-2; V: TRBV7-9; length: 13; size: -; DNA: TGTGCCAGCAGCTTAAAGGGGTTGGACGGCTACACCTTC; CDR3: CASSLKGLDGYTF
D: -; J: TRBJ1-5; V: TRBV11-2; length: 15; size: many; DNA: TGTGCCAGCAGCCGTGGGTTAGGAGGCAATCAGCCCCAGCATTTT; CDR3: CASSRGLGGNQPQHF
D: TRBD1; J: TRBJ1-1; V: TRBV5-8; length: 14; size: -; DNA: TGTGCCAGCAGCGGGGGACAGGGGCTTGGGGAAGCTTTCTTT; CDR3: CASSGGQGLGEAFF
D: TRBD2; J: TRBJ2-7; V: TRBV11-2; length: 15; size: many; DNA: TGTGCCAGCAGCAGAACTAGCGGGACCTCCTACGAGCAGTACTTC; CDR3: CASSRTSGTSYEQYF
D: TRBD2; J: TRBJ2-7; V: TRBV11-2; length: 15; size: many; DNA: TGTGCCAGCAGCTTAGACAGGACTAGCGTCTACGAGCAGTACTTC; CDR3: CASSLDRTSVYEQYF
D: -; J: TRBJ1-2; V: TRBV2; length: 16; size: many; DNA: TGTGCCAGCAGCGAGACGGGACCCCTGGGGGGCTATGGCTACACCTTC; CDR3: CASSETGPLGGYGYTF
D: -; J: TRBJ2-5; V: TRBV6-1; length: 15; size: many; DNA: TGTGCCAGCAGTTACAGCGGCAGGGCAGGAGAGACCCAGTACTTC; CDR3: CASSYSGRAGETQYF
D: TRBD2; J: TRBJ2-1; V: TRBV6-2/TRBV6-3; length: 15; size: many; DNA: TGTGCCAGCAGAAACGGACTAGCGCCAAACAATGAGCAGTTCTTC; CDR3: CASRNGLAPNNEQFF
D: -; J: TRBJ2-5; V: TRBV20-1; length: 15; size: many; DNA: TGCAGTGCTAGAGAAGGTAGAGCGAACCAAGAGACCCAGTACTTC; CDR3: CSAREGRANQETQYF
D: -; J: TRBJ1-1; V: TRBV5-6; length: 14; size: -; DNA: TGTGCCAGCAATCCACGTCCGGGGCAAACTGAAGCTTTCTTT; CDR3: CASNPRPGQTEAFF
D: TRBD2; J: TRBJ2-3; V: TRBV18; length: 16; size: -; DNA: TGTGCCAGCTCACCGGGACTAGCGGGGTTCACAGATACGCAGTATTTT; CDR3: CASSPGLAGFTDTQYF
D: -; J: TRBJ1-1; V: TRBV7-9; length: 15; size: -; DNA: TGTGCCAGCAGCTTAAATGGGGCAGAGAACACTGAAGCTTTCTTT; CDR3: CASSLNGAENTEAFF
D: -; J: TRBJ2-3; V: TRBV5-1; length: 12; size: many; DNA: TGCGCCAGCAGCCTCCACTCGACTACGCAGTATTTT; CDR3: CASSLHSTTQYF
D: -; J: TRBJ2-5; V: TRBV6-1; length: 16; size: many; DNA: TGTGCCAGCAGTGAACTTAAGCGGTCGGGTTGGGAGACCCAGTACTTC; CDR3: CASSELKRSGWETQYF
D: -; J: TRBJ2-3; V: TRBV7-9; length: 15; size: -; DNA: TGTGCCAGCAGCCCACCAGCAACTAGCACAGATACGCAGTATTTT; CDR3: CASSPPATSTDTQYF
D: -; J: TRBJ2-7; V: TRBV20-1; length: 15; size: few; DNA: TGCAGTGCTACCGAGTCCGGGACAACAAGCTACGAGCAGTACTTC; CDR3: CSATESGTTSYEQYF
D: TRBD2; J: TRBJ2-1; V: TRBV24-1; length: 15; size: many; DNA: TGTGCCACCAGTGACCCCGTAGCGGGAGGCCGGGAGCAGTTCTTC; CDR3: CATSDPVAGGREQFF
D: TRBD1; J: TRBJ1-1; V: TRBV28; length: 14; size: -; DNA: TGTGCCAGCAGGACCTGGACAGGGGGCATAAAAGCTTTCTTT; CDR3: CASRTWTGGIKAFF
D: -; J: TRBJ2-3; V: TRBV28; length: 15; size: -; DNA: TGTGCCGGCGGGGGCAGGGCTCCCCGCACAGATACGCAGTATTTT; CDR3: CAGGGRAPRTDTQYF
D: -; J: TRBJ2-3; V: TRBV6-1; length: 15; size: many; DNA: TGTGCCAGCAGTGAAAATGGCCAGGGCACAGATACGCAGTATTTT; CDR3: CASSENGQGTDTQYF
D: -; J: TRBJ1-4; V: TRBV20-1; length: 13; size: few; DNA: TGCAGTGCTCCCACAGGGCGGAATGAAAAACTGTTTTTT; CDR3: CSAPTGRNEKLFF
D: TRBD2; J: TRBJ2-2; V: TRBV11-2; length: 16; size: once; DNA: TGTGCCAGCAGCTCCATAGCGGGAGGCCACACCGGGGAGCTGTTTTTT; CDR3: CASSSIAGGHTGELFF
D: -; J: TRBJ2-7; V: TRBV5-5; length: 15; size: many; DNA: TGTGCCAGCAGCCTCGTGCCCCACTTGGACTACGAGCAGTACTTC; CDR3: CASSLVPHLDYEQYF
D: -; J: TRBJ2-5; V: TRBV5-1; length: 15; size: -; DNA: TGCGCCAGCAGCTTGGCTAGGGCCGGCAAAGAGACCCAGTACTTC; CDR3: CASSLARAGKETQYF
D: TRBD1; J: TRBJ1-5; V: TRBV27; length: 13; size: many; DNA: TGTGCCAGCAGTTCCGCAGGGGGACAGCCCCAGCATTTT; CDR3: CASSSAGGQPQHF
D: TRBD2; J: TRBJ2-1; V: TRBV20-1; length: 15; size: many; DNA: TGCAGTGCAAAAACGCGGACTAGCGGGGTCAATGAGCAGTTCTTC; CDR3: CSAKTRTSGVNEQFF
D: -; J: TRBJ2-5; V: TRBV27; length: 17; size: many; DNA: TGTGCCAGCAGTTTGGGATCGAGCGACGAGTACCAAGAGACCCAGTACTTC; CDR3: CASSLGSSDEYQETQYF
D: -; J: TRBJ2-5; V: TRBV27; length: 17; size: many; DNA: TGTGCCAGCAGTTTAGAGTTCCGGACAGTATTCCAAGAGACCCAGTACTTC; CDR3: CASSLEFRTVFQETQYF
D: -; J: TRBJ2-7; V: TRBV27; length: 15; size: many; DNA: TGTGCCAGCAGTCCCCGCGGTGTCTCCCCCTACGAGCAGTACTTC; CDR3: CASSPRGVSPYEQYF
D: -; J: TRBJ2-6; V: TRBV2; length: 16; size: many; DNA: TGTGCCAGCAGTGAAATAGGGCCCTCTGGGGCCAACGTCCTGACTTTC; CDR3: CASSEIGPSGANVLTF
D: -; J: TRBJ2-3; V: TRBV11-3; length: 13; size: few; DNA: TGTGCCAGCAGCCCCGAGACGTTAGATACGCAGTATTTT; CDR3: CASSPETLDTQYF
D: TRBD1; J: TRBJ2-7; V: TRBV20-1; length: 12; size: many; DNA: TGCAGTGCGTACAGGGGATCCTACGAGCAGTACTTC; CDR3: CSAYRGSYEQYF
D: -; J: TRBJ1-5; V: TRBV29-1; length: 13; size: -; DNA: TGCAGCGTATTACAGGGAATCGGTCAGCCCCAGCATTTT; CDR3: CSVLQGIGQPQHF